This entry lists 19 T cell receptor beta chains sequenced from one sample in a study of cytotoxic CD8 clonotypes in ibrutinib-treated CLL. Method: immunoSEQ multiplex PCR; TCRdb's copy keeps in-frame clones and lacks some. This table has tens of thousands of clones, approximately 50% appearing once. The input for sequencing was PBMCs, taken at disease progression, from a patient treated with ibrutinib. All receptors come from a human donor with chronic lymphocytic leukemia.

V is TRBV7-8 and J is TRBJ2-1, with 7 bases lining up with TRBD2. CDR1 SGHVS and CDR2 FQNEAQ come from the germline V gene. The CDR3 extends over 18 amino acids. The J segment lost 7 bases and the V segment lost 0 bases, leaving 15 bases of the junction unmatched. CDR3 sequence (DNA): TGTGCCAGCAGCTTAGCGACTAGAGGGAGGGTAGAGAAGAATGAGCAGTTCTTC. Its protein product is CASSLATRGRVEKNEQFF.

The table lists this clone with a few counts. V usage is TRBV4-1 and J usage is TRBJ2-7, with a tentative D call TRBD2 (6 bases). The V end was cut by 1 base, the J end by 1 base, with 11 bases between. This CDR3 has 15 amino acids. CDR1 and CDR2 (germline): MGHRA, YSYEKL. This chain's CDR3 is CASSQGPGLSYEQYF. CDR3 nucleotide sequence: TGCGCCAGCAGCCAAGGGCCCGGACTATCCTACGAGCAGTACTTC.

This clone has more than one count but fewer than ten. The rearrangement joins TRBV4-1 to TRBJ1-1; 7 bases fit TRBD1. CDR1 is MGHRA, CDR2 YSYEKL, per germline. The CDR3 covers 15 residues. The junction had 10 bases not matched to a gene; V was cut back by 4 bases and J by 5 bases. Here the CDR3 DNA reads TGCGCCAGCAGCCGATCAGGGGGGGGAGGAACTGAAGCTTTCTTT. This translates into CASSRSGGGGTEAFF.

The CDR3 bases are TGTGCCAGCAGCCTGGGACAGGCAAAGGAGCAGTACTTC. This translates into CASSLGQAKEQYF. The chain combines TRBV6-5 with TRBJ2-7; 8 bases fit TRBD1. Germline CDR1 reads MNHEY; CDR2 reads SVGAGI. The CDR3 sequence is 13 residues long. The V gene end was trimmed by 6 bases and the J gene end by 7 bases; junction bases not matched to a gene: 8.

This rearrangement joins TRBV15 to TRBJ2-7; D ambiguous. The V gene's germline CDR1 is LNHNV and CDR2 YYDKDF (reference sequence). The CDR3 has 16 amino acids. V lost 4 bases and J 0 bases, leaving 16 bases between the germline ends. The CDR3 loop is CATSTPDRTFSYEQYF. The DNA of the CDR3 is TGTGCCACCAGCACTCCAGACCGAACCTTCTCCTACGAGCAGTACTTC. Based on the CDR3 plus reference TRBV15 and TRBJ2-7, the full variable domain is DAMVIQNPRYQVTQFGKPVTLSCSQTLNHNVMYWYQQKSSQAPKLLFHYYDKDFNNEADTPDNFQSRRPNTSFCFLDIRSPGLGDTAMYLCATSTPDRTFSYEQYFGPGTRLTVT.

The chain links TRBV6-1 to TRBJ1-5, with 7 bases aligning to TRBD1. Germline-derived CDR1 and CDR2 are MNHNS and SASEGT. The CDR3 is 17 residues long. V lost 0 bases to trimming and J lost 4 bases; unmatched junction nucleotides: 9. The CDR3: CASSEALDRRPNQPQHF. The CDR3 nucleotides read TGTGCCAGCAGTGAAGCGCTGGACAGGAGGCCGAATCAGCCCCAGCATTTT.

This clone was picked up many times. This chain links TRBV18 with TRBJ1-5; D not resolved. Germline V CDR1 and CDR2: KGHSH, LQKENI. The CDR3 runs to 14 residues. Trimming removed 2 bases at V and 7 bases at J, with 12 bases between. DNA for the CDR3: TGTGCCAGCTCACCAGGGATGAAACAACAGCCCCAGCATTTT. Its translation: CASSPGMKQQPQHF.

The J gene is TRBJ1-1, the V gene TRBV28, with 9 bases identical to TRBD1. Germline V gene data show CDR1 as MDHEN and CDR2 as SYDVKM. This CDR3 has 16 residues. V lost 3 bases, J lost 7 bases, and 12 bases stayed unmatched. The CDR3 loop reads CASSLVVGTGSDEAFF. The CDR3 nucleotides are TGTGCCAGCAGTTTGGTCGTCGGGACAGGGTCGGATGAAGCTTTCTTT. The whole variable domain, filled in from reference TRBV28 and TRBJ1-1, reads DVKVTQSSRYLVKRTGEKVFLECVQDMDHENMFWYRQDPGLGLRLIYFSYDVKMKEKGDIPEGYSVSREKKERFSLILESASTNQTSMYLCASSLVVGTGSDEAFFGQGTRLTVV.

This clone was recorded a few times. The rearrangement joins TRBV29-1 to TRBJ2-1, with 9 bases identical to TRBD2. This CDR3 is 14 amino acids long. The junction had 8 bases not matched to a gene; V was cut back by 6 bases and J by 5 bases. From germline, CDR1 is SQVTM and CDR2 ANQGSEA. The CDR3 sequence: CSVFTGTSNNEQFF. The CDR3 DNA reads as TGCAGCGTGTTCACCGGGACTAGCAACAATGAGCAGTTCTTC.

V usage is TRBV10-3 and J usage is TRBJ2-2, with 8 bases aligning to TRBD1. The CDR3 runs 14 residues. V dropped 7 bases and J dropped 4; count of bases not matched to a gene: 5. CDR1 and CDR2 from the germline V gene are ENHRY and SYGVKD. CDR3 region: CAIMGTGGTGELFF. Written as DNA, the CDR3 is TGTGCCATCATGGGGACAGGAGGCACCGGGGAGCTGTTTTTT.

The chain joins TRBV18 to TRBJ2-4; 8 positions match TRBD1. CDR1 is KGHSH and CDR2 is LQKENI in the germline V gene. This CDR3 contains 11 residues. V lost 8 bases and J lost 7; bases outside the gene matches: 1. The CDR3 region is CASRQGNIQYF. In DNA, the CDR3 is TGTGCCAGCCGACAGGGGAACATTCAGTACTTC.

This clone was detected many times. J is TRBJ1-1 and V is TRBV5-6; weak D call: TRBD1 (5 bases). CDR1 is SGHDT, CDR2 YYEEEE, per germline. This CDR3 has 13 residues. V was pared by 3 bases and J by 1 base, with 7 bases between. The CDR3 nucleotides are TGTGCCAGCAGCTGGACATCGAACACTGAAGCTTTCTTT. This translates into CASSWTSNTEAFF.

The rearrangement uses TRBV4-2 and TRBJ2-7; 7 bases align to TRBD1. J was trimmed by 2 bases and V by 4 bases; bases with no gene match: 11. The V gene's germline CDR1 is LGHNA and CDR2 YNFKEQ. The CDR3 covers 16 residues. This CDR3 reads CASSPKGDSIAYEQYF. CDR3 nucleotide sequence: TGTGCCAGCAGCCCAAAAGGGGACAGTATCGCCTACGAGCAGTACTTC.

The chain uses TRBV5-1 and TRBJ2-1; D gene uncertain. CDR3 length equals 13 residues. Per germline, CDR1 SGHRS and CDR2 YFSETQ. V lost 1 base and J 5 bases, leaving 7 bases between the germline ends. The CDR3 is CASSLPNDNEQFF. The CDR3 DNA sequence: TGCGCCAGCAGCTTGCCCAATGACAATGAGCAGTTCTTC.

CDR3 residues: CASTGQGPETQYF. The CDR3 DNA is TGTGCCAGCACGGGACAGGGTCCAGAGACCCAGTACTTC. The chain uses TRBV6-5 and TRBJ2-5; TRBD1 matches at 9 bases. Germline CDR1 and CDR2: MNHEY and SVGAGI. V trimming: 7 bases; J trimming: 4 bases; junction bases outside the gene matches: 4. CDR3 size: 13 residues.

V usage is TRBV18 and J usage is TRBJ2-1; 13 bases map to TRBD2. The CDR3 spans 18 residues. V lost 0 bases, J lost 7 bases, and 9 bases stayed unmatched. The germline gives CDR1 KGHSH, CDR2 LQKENI. In nucleotides, the CDR3 is TGTGCCAGCTCACCACCGGCGGGACTAGCGGGGCCGGGGAATGAGCAGTTCTTC. This sequence encodes CASSPPAGLAGPGNEQFF. Supplemented by reference TRBV18 and TRBJ2-1, the full variable domain reads NAGVMQNPRHLVRRRGQEARLRCSPMKGHSHVYWYRQLPEEGLKFMVYLQKENIIDESGMPKERFSAEFPKEGPSILRIQQVVRGDSAAYFCASSPPAGLAGPGNEQFFGPGTRLTVL.

This chain links TRBV18 with TRBJ2-3; 7 positions match TRBD2. V trimming: 8 bases; J trimming: 1 base; junction bases outside the gene matches: 15. The CDR3 is 17 amino acids. The germline gives CDR1 KGHSH, CDR2 LQKENI. CDR3 residues: CASTRQSGTLGTDTQYF. CDR3 nucleotide sequence: TGTGCCAGCACACGGCAGAGCGGGACTCTTGGCACAGATACGCAGTATTTT.

The rearrangement links TRBV2 to TRBJ2-7, with 9 bases fitting TRBD1. The CDR3 runs to 15 residues. V trimming: 3 bases; J trimming: 2 bases; junction bases outside the gene matches: 5. The germline V gene encodes CDR1 SNHLY and CDR2 FYNNEI. CDR3 loop: CASSDGTGRTYEQYF. CDR3 nucleotide sequence: TGTGCCAGCAGTGATGGGACAGGGAGAACCTACGAGCAGTACTTC.

The rearrangement joins TRBV18 to TRBJ1-5; 8 bases map to TRBD1. V was clipped by 1 base and J by 2 bases; unmatched bases: 4. Germline V gives CDR1 KGHSH, CDR2 LQKENI. The CDR3 totals 16 residues. As DNA, the CDR3 is TGTGCCAGCTCACCACAGACAGGGGCAGGCAATCAGCCCCAGCATTTT. The encoded protein is CASSPQTGAGNQPQHF.